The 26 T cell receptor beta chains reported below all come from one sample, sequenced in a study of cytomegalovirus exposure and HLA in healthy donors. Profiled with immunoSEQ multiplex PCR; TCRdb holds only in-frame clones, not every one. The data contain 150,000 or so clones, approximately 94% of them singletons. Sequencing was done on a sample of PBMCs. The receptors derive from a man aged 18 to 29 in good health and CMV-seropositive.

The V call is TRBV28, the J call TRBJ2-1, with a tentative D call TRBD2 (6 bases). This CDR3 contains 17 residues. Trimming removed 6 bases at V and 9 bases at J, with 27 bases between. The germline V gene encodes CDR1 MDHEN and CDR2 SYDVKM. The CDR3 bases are TGTGCCAGCAGCATACCCCTGAGACGGGAGAAGTGGGGTGAGCAGTTCTTC. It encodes CASSIPLRREKWGEQFF. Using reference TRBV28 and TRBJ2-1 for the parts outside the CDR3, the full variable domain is DVKVTQSSRYLVKRTGEKVFLECVQDMDHENMFWYRQDPGLGLRLIYFSYDVKMKEKGDIPEGYSVSREKKERFSLILESASTNQTSMYLCASSIPLRREKWGEQFFGPGTRLTVL.

CDR3 nucleotides: TGTGCCAGCAGCGCTACAGGGGGCTACACTGAAGCTTTCTTT. This gives the protein CASSATGGYTEAFF. The chain joins TRBV2 to TRBJ1-1; 9 bases align to TRBD1. The CDR3 totals 14 residues. Germline V lookup: CDR1 SNHLY, CDR2 FYNNEI. J was trimmed by 3 bases and V by 6 bases; bases with no gene match: 5.

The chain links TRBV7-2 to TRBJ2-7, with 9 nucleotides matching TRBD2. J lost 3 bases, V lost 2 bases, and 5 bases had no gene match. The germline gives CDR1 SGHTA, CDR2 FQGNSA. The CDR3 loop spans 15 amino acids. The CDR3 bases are TGTGCCAGCAGCTTAACGGCTAGCGGGAACTACGAGCAGTACTTC. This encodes CASSLTASGNYEQYF.

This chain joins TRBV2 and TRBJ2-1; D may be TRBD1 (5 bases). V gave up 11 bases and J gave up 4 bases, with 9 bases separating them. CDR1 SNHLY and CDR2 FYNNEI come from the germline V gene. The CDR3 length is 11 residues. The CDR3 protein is CACTGYNEQFF. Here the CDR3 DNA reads TGTGCCTGCACAGGATACAATGAGCAGTTCTTC.

Here the CDR3 reads CASSEATSGSSGETQYF. The CDR3 nucleotides are TGTGCCAGCAGTGAAGCTACTAGCGGGAGTTCGGGAGAGACCCAGTACTTC. V and J are TRBV6-1 and TRBJ2-5, with 11 bases aligning to TRBD2. The CDR3 is 17 amino acids. V shed 0 bases and J 4 bases; nucleotides not matched to a gene: 7. Germline values: CDR1 MNHNS, CDR2 SASEGT.

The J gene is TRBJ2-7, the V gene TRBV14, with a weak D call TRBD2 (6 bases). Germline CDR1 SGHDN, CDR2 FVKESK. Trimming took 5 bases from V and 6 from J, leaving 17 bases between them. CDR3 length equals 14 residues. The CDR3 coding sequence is TGTGCCAGCAGCGAAGCTGGAGGGCCAGGCGAGCAGTACTTC. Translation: CASSEAGGPGEQYF.

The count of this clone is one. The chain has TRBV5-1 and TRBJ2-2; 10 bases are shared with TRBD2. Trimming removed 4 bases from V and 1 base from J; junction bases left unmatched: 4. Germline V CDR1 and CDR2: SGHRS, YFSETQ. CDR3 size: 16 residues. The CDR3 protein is CASSPGLAENTGELFF. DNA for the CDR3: TGCGCCAGCAGCCCAGGACTAGCGGAGAACACCGGGGAGCTGTTTTTT. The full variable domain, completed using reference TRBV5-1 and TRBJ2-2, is KAGVTQTPRYLIKTRGQQVTLSCSPISGHRSVSWYQQTPGQGLQFLFEYFSETQRNKGNFPGRFSGRQFSNSRSEMNVSTLELGDSALYLCASSPGLAENTGELFFGEGSRLTVL.

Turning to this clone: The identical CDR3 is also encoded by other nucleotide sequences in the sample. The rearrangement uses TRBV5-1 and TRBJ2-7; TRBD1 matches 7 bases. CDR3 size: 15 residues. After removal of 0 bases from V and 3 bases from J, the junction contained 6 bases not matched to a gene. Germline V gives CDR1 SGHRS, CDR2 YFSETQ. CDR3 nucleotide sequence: TGCGCCAGCAGCTTGGGACAGGGAGTTTTCTACGAGCAGTACTTC. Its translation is CASSLGQGVFYEQYF.

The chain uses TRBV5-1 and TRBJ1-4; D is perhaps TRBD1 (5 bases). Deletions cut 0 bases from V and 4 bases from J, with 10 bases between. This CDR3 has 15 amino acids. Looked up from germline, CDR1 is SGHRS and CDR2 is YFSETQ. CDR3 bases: TGCGCCAGCAGCTTGGCAGGGATGGTTAATGAAAAACTGTTTTTT. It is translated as CASSLAGMVNEKLFF.

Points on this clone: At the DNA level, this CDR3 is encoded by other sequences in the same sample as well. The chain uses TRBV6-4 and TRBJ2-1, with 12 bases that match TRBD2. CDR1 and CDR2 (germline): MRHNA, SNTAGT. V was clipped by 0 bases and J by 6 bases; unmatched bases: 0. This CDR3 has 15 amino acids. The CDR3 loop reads CASSDSTSGSNEQFF. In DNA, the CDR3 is TGTGCCAGCAGTGACTCGACTAGCGGGAGCAATGAGCAGTTCTTC.

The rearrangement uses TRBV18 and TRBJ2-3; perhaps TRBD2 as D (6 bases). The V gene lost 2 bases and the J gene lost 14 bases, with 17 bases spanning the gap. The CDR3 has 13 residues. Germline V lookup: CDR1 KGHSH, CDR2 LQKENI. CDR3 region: CASSPGRNGRTYF. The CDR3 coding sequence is TGTGCCAGCTCACCAGGGCGGAACGGGAGAACGTATTTT.

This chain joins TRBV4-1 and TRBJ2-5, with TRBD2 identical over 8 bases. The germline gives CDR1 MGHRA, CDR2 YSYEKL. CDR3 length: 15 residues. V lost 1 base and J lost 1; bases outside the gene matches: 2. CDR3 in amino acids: CASSQGTSPQETQYF. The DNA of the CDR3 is TGCGCCAGCAGCCAAGGGACTAGCCCCCAAGAGACCCAGTACTTC.

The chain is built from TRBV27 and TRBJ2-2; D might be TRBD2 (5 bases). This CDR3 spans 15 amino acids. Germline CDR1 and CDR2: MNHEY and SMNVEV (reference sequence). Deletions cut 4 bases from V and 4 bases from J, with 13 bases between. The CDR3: CASSSFEGVTGELFF. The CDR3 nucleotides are TGTGCCAGCAGTTCCTTCGAGGGAGTCACCGGGGAGCTGTTTTTT.

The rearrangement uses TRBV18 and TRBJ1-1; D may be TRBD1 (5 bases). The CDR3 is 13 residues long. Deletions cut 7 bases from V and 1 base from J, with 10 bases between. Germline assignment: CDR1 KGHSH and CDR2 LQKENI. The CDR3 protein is CASCKTANTEAFF. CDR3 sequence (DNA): TGTGCCAGCTGCAAGACAGCGAACACTGAAGCTTTCTTT. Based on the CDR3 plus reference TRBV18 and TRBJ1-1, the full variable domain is NAGVMQNPRHLVRRRGQEARLRCSPMKGHSHVYWYRQLPEEGLKFMVYLQKENIIDESGMPKERFSAEFPKEGPSILRIQQVVRGDSAAYFCASCKTANTEAFFGQGTRLTVV.

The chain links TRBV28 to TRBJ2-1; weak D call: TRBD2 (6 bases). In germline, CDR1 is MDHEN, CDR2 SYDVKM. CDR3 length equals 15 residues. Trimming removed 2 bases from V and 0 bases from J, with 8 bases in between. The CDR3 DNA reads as TGTGCCAGCAGTTTACTAGCGAACTCCTACAATGAGCAGTTCTTC. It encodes CASSLLANSYNEQFF.

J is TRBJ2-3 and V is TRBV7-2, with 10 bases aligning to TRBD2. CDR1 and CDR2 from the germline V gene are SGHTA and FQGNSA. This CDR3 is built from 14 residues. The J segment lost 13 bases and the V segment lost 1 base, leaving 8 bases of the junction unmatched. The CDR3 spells CASSLDPSGSDKYF. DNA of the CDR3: TGTGCCAGCAGCTTAGATCCTAGCGGGAGTGATAAGTATTTT.

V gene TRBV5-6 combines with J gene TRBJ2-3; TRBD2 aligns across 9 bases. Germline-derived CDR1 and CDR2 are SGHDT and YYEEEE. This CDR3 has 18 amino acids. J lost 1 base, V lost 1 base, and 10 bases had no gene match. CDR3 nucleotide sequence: TGTGCCAGCAGCTTGAGGGGCGCGGGAGGGCCCGGCACAGATACGCAGTATTTT. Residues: CASSLRGAGGPGTDTQYF. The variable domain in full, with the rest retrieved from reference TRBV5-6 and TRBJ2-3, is DAGVTQSPTHLIKTRGQQVTLRCSPKSGHDTVSWYQQALGQGPQFIFQYYEEEERQRGNFPDRFSGHQFPNYSSELNVNALLLGDSALYLCASSLRGAGGPGTDTQYFGPGTRLTVL.

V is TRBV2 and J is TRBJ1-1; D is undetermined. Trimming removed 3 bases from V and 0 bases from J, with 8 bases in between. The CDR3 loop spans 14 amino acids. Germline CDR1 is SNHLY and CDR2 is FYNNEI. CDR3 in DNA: TGTGCCAGCAGTGAGTTCCAGTTGAACACTGAAGCTTTCTTT. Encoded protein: CASSEFQLNTEAFF.

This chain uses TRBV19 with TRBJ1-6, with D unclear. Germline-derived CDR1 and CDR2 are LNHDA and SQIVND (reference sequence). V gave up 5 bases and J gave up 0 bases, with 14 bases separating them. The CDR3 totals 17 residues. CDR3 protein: CASSYREPSSYNSPLHF. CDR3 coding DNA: TGTGCCAGTAGTTACCGGGAACCAAGCTCCTATAATTCACCCCTCCACTTT.

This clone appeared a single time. Here the CDR3 reads CAWTSLGLAVDNEQFF. As DNA, the CDR3 is TGTGCCTGGACCTCCCTAGGACTAGCGGTAGACAATGAGCAGTTCTTC. The rearrangement joins TRBV30 to TRBJ2-1; TRBD2 agrees at 10 bases. Germline values: CDR1 GTSNPN, CDR2 SVGIG (reference sequence). The trim removed 4 bases at V and 5 bases at J, leaving 11 bases unmatched. The CDR3 totals 16 residues.

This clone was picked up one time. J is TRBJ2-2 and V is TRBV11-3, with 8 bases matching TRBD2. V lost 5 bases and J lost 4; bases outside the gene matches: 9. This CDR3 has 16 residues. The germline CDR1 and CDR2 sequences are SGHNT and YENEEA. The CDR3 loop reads CASSPEPSGSTGELFF. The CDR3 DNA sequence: TGTGCCAGCAGCCCCGAGCCTAGCGGGTCCACCGGGGAGCTGTTTTTT.

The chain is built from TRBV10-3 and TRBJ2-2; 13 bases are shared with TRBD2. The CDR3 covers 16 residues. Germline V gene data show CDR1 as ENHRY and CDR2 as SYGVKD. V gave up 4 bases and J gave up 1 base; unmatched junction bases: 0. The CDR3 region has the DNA TGTGCCATCAGTGGGACTAGCGGGAGGAACACCGGGGAGCTGTTTTTT. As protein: CAISGTSGRNTGELFF.

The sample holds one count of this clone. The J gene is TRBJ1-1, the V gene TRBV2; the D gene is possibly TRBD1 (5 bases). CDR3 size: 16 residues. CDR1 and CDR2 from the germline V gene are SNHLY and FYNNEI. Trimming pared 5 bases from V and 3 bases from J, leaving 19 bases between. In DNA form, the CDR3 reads TGTGCCAGCAGTAGTTCTCCGTGGGGCACGGACACTGAAGCTTTCTTT. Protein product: CASSSSPWGTDTEAFF.

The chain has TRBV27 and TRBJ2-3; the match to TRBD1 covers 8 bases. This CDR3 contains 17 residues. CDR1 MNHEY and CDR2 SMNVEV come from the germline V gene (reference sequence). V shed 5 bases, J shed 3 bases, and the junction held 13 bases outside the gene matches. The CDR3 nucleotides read TGTGCCAGCAGTATGGGGTCCGTCAGGACAGGGACAGATACGCAGTATTTT. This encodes CASSMGSVRTGTDTQYF.

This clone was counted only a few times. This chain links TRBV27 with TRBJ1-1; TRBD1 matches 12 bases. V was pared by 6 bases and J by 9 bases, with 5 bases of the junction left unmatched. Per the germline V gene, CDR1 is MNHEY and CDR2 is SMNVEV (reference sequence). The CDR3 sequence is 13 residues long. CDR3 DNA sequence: TGTGCCAGCAGAGAGGGACAGGGGGCTAAAGCTTTCTTT. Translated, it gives CASREGQGAKAFF.

Written as DNA, the CDR3 is TGTGCCAGCAGCTTCTCTGGGACAGGGAATCAGCCCCAGCATTTT. Encoded protein: CASSFSGTGNQPQHF. The V call is TRBV7-8, the J call TRBJ1-5, with TRBD1 identical over 9 bases. The V gene's germline CDR1 is SGHVS and CDR2 FQNEAQ. The V and J ends lost 3 bases and 4 bases, in that order; junction bases with no gene match: 4. The CDR3 extends over 15 amino acids.